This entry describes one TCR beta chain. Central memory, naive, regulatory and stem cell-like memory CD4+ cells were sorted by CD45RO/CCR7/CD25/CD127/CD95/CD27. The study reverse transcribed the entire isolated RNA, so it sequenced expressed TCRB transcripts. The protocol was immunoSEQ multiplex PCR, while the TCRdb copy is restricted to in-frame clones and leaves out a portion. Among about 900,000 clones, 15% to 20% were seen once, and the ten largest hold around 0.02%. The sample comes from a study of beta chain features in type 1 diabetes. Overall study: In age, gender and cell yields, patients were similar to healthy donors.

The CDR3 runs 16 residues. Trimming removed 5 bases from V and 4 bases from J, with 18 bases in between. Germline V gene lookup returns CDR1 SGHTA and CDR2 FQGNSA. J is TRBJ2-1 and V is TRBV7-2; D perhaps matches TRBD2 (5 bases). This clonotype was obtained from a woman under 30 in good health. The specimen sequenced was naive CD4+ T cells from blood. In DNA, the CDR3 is TGTGCCAGCAGCCGAGGACGGGGAAGGGATTACAATGAGCAGTTCTTC. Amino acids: CASSRGRGRDYNEQFF.